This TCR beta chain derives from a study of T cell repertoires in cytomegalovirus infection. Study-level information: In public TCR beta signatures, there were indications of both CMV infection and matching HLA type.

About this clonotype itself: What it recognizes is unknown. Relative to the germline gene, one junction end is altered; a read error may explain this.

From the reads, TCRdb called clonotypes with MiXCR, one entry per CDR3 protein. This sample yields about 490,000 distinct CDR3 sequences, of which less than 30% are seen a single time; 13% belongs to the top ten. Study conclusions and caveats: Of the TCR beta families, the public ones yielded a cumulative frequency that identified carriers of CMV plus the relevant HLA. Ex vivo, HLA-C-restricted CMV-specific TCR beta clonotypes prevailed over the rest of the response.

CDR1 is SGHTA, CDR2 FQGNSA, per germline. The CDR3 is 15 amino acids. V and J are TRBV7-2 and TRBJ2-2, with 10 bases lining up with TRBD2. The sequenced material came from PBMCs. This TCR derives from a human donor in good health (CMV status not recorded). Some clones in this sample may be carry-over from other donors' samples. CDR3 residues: CASSPSGRHTGELVF. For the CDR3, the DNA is TGTGCCAGCAGCCCTAGCGGGAGACACACCGGGGAGCTGGTTTTT.